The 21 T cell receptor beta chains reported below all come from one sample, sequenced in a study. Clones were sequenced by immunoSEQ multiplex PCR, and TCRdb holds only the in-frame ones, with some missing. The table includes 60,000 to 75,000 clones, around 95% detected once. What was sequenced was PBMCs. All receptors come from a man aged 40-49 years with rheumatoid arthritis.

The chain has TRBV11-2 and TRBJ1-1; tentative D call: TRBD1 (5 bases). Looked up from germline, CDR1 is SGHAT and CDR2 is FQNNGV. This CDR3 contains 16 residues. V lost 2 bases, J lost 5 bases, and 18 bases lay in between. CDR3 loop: CASSLPGGGAGTEAFF. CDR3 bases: TGTGCCAGCAGCTTACCGGGAGGCGGGGCGGGTACTGAAGCTTTCTTT.

The CDR3 sequence is CASRVSQRSPLHF. In nucleotides, the CDR3 is TGTGCCAGCAGGGTCAGCCAAAGATCACCCCTCCACTTT. The chain links TRBV6-5 to TRBJ1-6; D is ambiguous. This CDR3 has 13 amino acids. CDR1 is MNHEY and CDR2 is SVGAGI in the germline V gene. V lost 6 bases, J lost 10 bases, and 13 bases lay in between.

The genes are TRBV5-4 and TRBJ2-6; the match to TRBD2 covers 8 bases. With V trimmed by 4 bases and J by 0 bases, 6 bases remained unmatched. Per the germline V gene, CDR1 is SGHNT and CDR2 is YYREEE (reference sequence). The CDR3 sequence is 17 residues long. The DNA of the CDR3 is TGTGCCAGCAGCCCAGCCGGGACTAGCTCTGGGGCCAACGTCCTGACTTTC. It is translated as CASSPAGTSSGANVLTF.

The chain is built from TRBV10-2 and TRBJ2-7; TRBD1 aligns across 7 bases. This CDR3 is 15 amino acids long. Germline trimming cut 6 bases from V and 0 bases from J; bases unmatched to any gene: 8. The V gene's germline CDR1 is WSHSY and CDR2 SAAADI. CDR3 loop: CASRHTGVSSYEQYF. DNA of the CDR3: TGCGCCAGCAGGCACACAGGGGTCAGCTCCTACGAGCAGTACTTC.

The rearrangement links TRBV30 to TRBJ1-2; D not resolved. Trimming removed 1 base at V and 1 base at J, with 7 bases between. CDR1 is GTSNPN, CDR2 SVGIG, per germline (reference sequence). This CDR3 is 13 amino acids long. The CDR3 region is CAWSAGSNYGYTF. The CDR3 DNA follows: TGTGCCTGGAGTGCGGGCAGTAACTATGGCTACACCTTC. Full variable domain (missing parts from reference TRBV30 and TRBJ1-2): SQTIHQWPATLVQPVGSPLSLECTVEGTSNPNLYWYRQAAGRGLQLLFYSVGIGQISSEVPQNLSASRPQDRQFILSSKKLLLSDSGFYLCAWSAGSNYGYTFGSGTRLTVV.

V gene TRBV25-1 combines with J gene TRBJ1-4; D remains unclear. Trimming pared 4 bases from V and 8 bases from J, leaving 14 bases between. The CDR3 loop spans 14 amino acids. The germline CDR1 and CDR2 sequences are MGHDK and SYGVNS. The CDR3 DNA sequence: TGTGCCAGCAGTGTTTTTGCCGGGTGGGAAAAACTGTTTTTT. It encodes CASSVFAGWEKLFF.

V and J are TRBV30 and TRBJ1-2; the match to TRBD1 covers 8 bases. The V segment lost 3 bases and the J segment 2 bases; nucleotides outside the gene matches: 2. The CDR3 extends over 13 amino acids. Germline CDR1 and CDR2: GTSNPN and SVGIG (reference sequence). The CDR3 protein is CAWSRGPNYGYTF. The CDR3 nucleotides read TGTGCCTGGAGCAGGGGGCCGAACTATGGCTACACCTTC.

The CDR3 protein is CASSFLIQGRELFF. CDR3 in DNA: TGCGCCAGCAGCTTTCTTATACAGGGCCGGGAGCTGTTTTTT. The chain combines TRBV5-1 with TRBJ2-2, with a tentative D call TRBD1 (6 bases). This CDR3 has 14 residues. V lost 2 bases to trimming and J lost 9 bases, with 14 bases between them. CDR1 is SGHRS and CDR2 is YFSETQ in the germline V gene.

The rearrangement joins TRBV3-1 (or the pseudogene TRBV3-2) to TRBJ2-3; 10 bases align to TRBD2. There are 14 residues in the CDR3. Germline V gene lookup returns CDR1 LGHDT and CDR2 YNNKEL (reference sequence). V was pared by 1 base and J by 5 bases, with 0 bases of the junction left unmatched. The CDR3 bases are TGTGCCAGCAGCCAAGGACTAGCGGGAGATACGCAGTATTTT. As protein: CASSQGLAGDTQYF.

The CDR3 DNA is TGTGCCATAAGCGCGGGGGGCTCTGGAAACACCATATATTTT. This codes for CAISAGGSGNTIYF. This chain connects TRBV7-2 to TRBJ1-3, with D tentatively TRBD1 (5 bases). Looked up from germline, CDR1 is SGHTA and CDR2 is FQGNSA. V shed 10 bases and J shed 0 bases, with 13 bases lying between them. There are 14 residues in the CDR3. The full variable domain, in which reference TRBV7-2 and TRBJ1-3 provide the parts outside the CDR3, is GAGVSQSPSNKVTEKGKDVELRCDPISGHTALYWYRQSLGQGLEFLIYFQGNSAPDKSGLPSDRFSAERTGGSVSTLTIQRTQQEDSAVYLCAISAGGSGNTIYFGEGSWLTVV.

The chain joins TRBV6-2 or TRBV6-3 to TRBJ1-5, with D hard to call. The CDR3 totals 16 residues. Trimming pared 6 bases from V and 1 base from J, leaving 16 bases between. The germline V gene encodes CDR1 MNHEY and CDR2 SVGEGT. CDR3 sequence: CASSRARAGSNQPQHF. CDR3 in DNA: TGTGCCAGCAGCCGAGCCCGGGCAGGCAGCAATCAGCCCCAGCATTTT.

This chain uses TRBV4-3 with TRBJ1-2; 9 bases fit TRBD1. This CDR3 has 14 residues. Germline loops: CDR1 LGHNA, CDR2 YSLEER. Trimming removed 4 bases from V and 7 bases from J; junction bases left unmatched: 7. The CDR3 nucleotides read TGCGCCAGCAGCCGACAACAGGGGGCAGGTGGCTACACCTTC. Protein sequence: CASSRQQGAGGYTF.

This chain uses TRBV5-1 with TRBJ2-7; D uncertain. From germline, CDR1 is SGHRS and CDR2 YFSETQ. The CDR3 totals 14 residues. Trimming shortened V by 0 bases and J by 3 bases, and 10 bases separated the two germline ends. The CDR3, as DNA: TGCGCCAGCAGCTTGGGCTCTGGAAGCTACGAGCAGTACTTC. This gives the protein CASSLGSGSYEQYF.

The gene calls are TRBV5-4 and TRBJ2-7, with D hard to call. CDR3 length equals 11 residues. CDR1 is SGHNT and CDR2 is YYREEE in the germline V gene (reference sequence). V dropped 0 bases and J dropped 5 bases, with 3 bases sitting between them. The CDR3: CASSLGHEQYF. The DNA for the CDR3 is TGTGCCAGCAGCTTGGGCCACGAGCAGTACTTC.

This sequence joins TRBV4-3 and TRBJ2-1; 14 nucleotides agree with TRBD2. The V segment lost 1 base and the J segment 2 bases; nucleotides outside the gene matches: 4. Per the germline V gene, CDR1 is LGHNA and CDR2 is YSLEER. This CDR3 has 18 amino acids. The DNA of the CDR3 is TGCGCCAGCAGCCAAGCCCGACTAGCGGGAGGGCCCTACAATGAGCAGTTCTTC. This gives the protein CASSQARLAGGPYNEQFF.

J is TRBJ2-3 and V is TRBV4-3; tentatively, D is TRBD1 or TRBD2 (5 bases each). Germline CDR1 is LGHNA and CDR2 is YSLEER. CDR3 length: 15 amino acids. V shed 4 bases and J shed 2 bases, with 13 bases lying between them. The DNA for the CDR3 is TGCGCCAGCAGCCCCCGGGACGGGCACACAGATACGCAGTATTTT. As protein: CASSPRDGHTDTQYF.

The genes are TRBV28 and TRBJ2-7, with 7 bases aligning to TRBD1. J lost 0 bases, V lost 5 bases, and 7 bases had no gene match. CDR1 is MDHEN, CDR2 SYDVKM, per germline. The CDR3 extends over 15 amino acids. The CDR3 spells CASSQDRASSYEQYF. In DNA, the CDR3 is TGTGCCAGCAGTCAAGACAGGGCATCCTCCTACGAGCAGTACTTC.

The CDR3 region is CASSLGVAGPDTQYF. The CDR3 DNA reads TGTGCCAGCAGCTTGGGAGTAGCGGGGCCAGATACGCAGTATTTT. The chain recombines TRBV5-5 with TRBJ2-3; 8 positions match TRBD2. After removal of 0 bases from V and 4 bases from J, the junction contained 4 bases not matched to a gene. The CDR3 spans 15 residues. Germline CDR1 reads SGHKS; CDR2 reads YYEKEE (reference sequence).

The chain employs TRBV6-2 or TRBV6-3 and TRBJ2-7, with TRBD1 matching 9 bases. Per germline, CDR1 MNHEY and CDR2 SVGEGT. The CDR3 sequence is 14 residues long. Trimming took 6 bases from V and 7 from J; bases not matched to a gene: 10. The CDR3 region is CASSQTGGKGEQYF. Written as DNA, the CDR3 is TGTGCCAGCAGCCAGACAGGGGGTAAGGGGGAGCAGTACTTC.

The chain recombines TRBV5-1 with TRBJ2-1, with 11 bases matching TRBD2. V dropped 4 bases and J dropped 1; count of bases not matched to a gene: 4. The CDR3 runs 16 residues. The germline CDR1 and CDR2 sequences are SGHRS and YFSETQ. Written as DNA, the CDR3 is TGCGCCAGCAGCCCCGGGACTAGCGGTTCCTACAATGAGCAGTTCTTC. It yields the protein CASSPGTSGSYNEQFF.

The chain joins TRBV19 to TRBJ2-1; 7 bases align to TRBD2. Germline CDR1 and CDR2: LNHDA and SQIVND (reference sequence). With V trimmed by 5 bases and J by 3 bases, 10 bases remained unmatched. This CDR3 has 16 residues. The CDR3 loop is CASSLSGRGHYNEQFF. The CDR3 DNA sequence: TGTGCCAGTAGTCTTAGCGGGCGTGGCCACTACAATGAGCAGTTCTTC.